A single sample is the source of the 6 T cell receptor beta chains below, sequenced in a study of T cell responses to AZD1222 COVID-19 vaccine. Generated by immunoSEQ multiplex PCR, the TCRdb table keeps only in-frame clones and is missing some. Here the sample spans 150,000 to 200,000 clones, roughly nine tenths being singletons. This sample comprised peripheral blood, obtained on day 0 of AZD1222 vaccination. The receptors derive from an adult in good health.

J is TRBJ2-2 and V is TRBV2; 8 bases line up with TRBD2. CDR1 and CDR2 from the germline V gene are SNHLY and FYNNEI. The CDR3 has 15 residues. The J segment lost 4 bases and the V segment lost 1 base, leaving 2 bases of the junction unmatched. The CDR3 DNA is TGTGCCAGCAGTGAAGTTCGGGGGGGCACCGGGGAGCTGTTTTTT. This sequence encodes CASSEVRGGTGELFF.

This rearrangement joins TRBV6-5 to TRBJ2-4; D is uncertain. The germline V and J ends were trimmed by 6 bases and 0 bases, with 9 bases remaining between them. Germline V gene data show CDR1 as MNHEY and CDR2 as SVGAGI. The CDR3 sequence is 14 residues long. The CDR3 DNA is TGTGCCAGCAGGACTCTAGAAGCCAAAAACATTCAGTACTTC. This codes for CASRTLEAKNIQYF.

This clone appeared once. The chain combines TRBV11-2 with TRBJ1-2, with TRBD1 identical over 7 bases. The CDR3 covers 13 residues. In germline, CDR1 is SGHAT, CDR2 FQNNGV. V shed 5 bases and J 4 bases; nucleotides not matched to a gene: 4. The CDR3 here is CASSLPGGYGYTF. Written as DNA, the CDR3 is TGTGCCAGCAGCCTTCCAGGGGGCTATGGCTACACCTTC.

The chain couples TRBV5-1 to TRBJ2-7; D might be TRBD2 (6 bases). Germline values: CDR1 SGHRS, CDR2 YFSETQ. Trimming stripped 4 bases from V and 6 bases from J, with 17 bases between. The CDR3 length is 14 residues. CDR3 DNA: TGCGCCAGCAGCCTCTCCGGGGTGGGGGGCGAGCAGTACTTC. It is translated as CASSLSGVGGEQYF. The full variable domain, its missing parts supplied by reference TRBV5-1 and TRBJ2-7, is KAGVTQTPRYLIKTRGQQVTLSCSPISGHRSVSWYQQTPGQGLQFLFEYFSETQRNKGNFPGRFSGRQFSNSRSEMNVSTLELGDSALYLCASSLSGVGGEQYFGPGTRLTVT.

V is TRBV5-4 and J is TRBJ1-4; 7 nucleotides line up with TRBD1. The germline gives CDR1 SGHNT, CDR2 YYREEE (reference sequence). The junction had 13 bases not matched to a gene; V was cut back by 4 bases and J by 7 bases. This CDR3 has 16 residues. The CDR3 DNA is TGTGCCAGCAGCCCGGGGGGCGACAGGGAGGGTGAAAAACTGTTTTTT. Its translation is CASSPGGDREGEKLFF.

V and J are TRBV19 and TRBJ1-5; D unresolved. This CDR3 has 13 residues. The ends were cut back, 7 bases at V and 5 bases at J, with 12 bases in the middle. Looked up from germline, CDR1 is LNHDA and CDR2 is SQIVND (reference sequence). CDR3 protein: CASTRSRDQPQHF. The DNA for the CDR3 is TGTGCCAGTACTAGATCGCGAGATCAGCCCCAGCATTTT.